One sample yielded the 23 T cell receptor beta chains listed below, sequenced in a study of control samples from healthy donors and cancer patients. Profiling relied on immunoSEQ multiplex PCR, and the TCRdb table lists in-frame clones only, not all of them. The table has 150,000 to 200,000 clones, around 94% seen once. The sequencing input was blood. The receptors originated from a man aged 25-45 years in good health.

The chain combines TRBV13 with TRBJ1-6; D might be TRBD1 (6 bases). The CDR3 runs 12 residues. V shed 7 bases and J shed 7 bases, with 8 bases lying between them. Germline CDR1 and CDR2: PRHDT and FYEKMQ (reference sequence). The CDR3 loop reads CASKGENSPLHF. DNA of the CDR3: TGTGCCAGCAAGGGGGAAAATTCACCCCTCCACTTT.

The count of this clone is one. The CDR3 sequence: CASSLGDRNYGYTF. CDR3 coding DNA: TGTGCCAGCAGTTTAGGGGACCGAAACTATGGCTACACCTTC. V usage is TRBV28 and J usage is TRBJ1-2; tentative D call: TRBD1 (5 bases). The CDR3 runs 14 residues. The germline gives CDR1 MDHEN, CDR2 SYDVKM. V was clipped by 2 bases and J by 2 bases, with 9 bases between them.

The rearrangement links TRBV4-2 to TRBJ2-1, with no clear D. V lost 3 bases, J lost 0 bases, and 12 bases lay in between. The CDR3 length is 16 residues. The germline gives CDR1 LGHNA, CDR2 YNFKEQ. The CDR3 nucleotides read TGTGCCAGCAGCCAGGAAGGGTCGAGCTCCTACAATGAGCAGTTCTTC. Its translation is CASSQEGSSSYNEQFF.

The chain employs TRBV5-1 and TRBJ2-1, with D tentatively TRBD2 (6 bases). Germline values: CDR1 SGHRS, CDR2 YFSETQ. The length of the CDR3 is 15 residues. Trimming pared 9 bases from V and 9 bases from J, leaving 25 bases between. The CDR3 DNA sequence: TGCGCCACCCAGGCGGGGTCGTCCCCCCAGGGTGAGCAGTTCTTC. Translation: CATQAGSSPQGEQFF.

The V and J genes are TRBV7-9 and TRBJ2-7; 8 nucleotides agree with TRBD2. V lost 1 base and J lost 3; bases outside the gene matches: 5. This CDR3 has 15 amino acids. The germline CDR1 and CDR2 sequences are SEHNR and FQNEAQ (reference sequence). CDR3 nucleotides: TGTGCCAGCAGCTTAGGCGGCGCGGGGGGCTACGAGCAGTACTTC. Translation: CASSLGGAGGYEQYF.

V gene TRBV5-6 combines with J gene TRBJ2-2; D remains ambiguous. CDR1 and CDR2 from the germline V gene are SGHDT and YYEEEE. The CDR3 is 15 residues long. The V and J ends lost 2 bases and 0 bases respectively, with 8 bases between them. CDR3 sequence (DNA): TGTGCCAGCAGCTTAGGTGGAACGAACACCGGGGAGCTGTTTTTT. This encodes CASSLGGTNTGELFF.

Notes on this clone: The same CDR3 can be traced to other DNA sequences in this sample. The CDR3 region has the DNA TGTGCCAGTAGTATTGGGGGGGGCACTGAAGCTTTCTTT. This gives the protein CASSIGGGTEAFF. The rearrangement joins TRBV19 to TRBJ1-1, with a weak D call TRBD1 (5 bases). Trimming took 3 bases from V and 4 from J, leaving 9 bases between them. Germline V gives CDR1 LNHDA, CDR2 SQIVND (reference sequence). The CDR3 has 13 amino acids.

Of note for this clone: The same CDR3 can be traced to other DNA sequences in this sample. The chain recombines TRBV18 with TRBJ2-2; the match to TRBD1 covers 9 bases. This CDR3 is 16 amino acids long. Losses at the gene ends were 0 bases for V and 1 base for J; bases not matched to a gene: 0. Germline V gives CDR1 KGHSH, CDR2 LQKENI. CDR3 in amino acids: CASSPPGQGNTGELFF. The CDR3 coding sequence is TGTGCCAGCTCACCACCGGGACAGGGGAACACCGGGGAGCTGTTTTTT.

The V gene is TRBV7-9, the J gene TRBJ1-4; D might be TRBD1 (6 bases). The CDR3 length is 15 residues. Deletions cut 9 bases from V and 5 bases from J, with 19 bases between. The germline CDR1 and CDR2 sequences are SEHNR and FQNEAQ (reference sequence). The CDR3 DNA reads TGTGCCAGTCAAATAGGGGGGTCTTCCAATGAAAAACTGTTTTTT. It specifies CASQIGGSSNEKLFF.

The gene calls are TRBV11-3 and TRBJ2-2; D is undetermined. V was clipped by 5 bases and J by 5 bases, with 9 bases between them. Per the germline V gene, CDR1 is SGHNT and CDR2 is YENEEA. This CDR3 has 13 amino acids. The CDR3 loop reads CASSHRVTGELFF. CDR3 nucleotide sequence: TGTGCCAGCAGCCATAGGGTAACCGGGGAGCTGTTTTTT.

This clone was seen a single time. This chain uses TRBV19 with TRBJ1-1; D unclear. CDR3 size: 13 residues. The V gene lost 8 bases and the J gene lost 1 base, with 11 bases spanning the gap. CDR1 is LNHDA and CDR2 is SQIVND in the germline V gene (reference sequence). CDR3: CASLRRGNTEAFF. The CDR3 DNA sequence: TGTGCCAGTCTCAGGCGCGGGAACACTGAAGCTTTCTTT.

This rearrangement joins TRBV5-1 to TRBJ1-2; TRBD1 is a possible D gene (5 bases). Deletions cut 6 bases from V and 6 bases from J, with 18 bases between. The germline CDR1 and CDR2 sequences are SGHRS and YFSETQ. This CDR3 is built from 14 residues. CDR3 amino acids: CASTRDPLGDGYTF. CDR3 in DNA: TGCGCCAGCACTCGGGACCCCCTAGGCGATGGCTACACCTTC.

The genes are TRBV18 and TRBJ2-7; 7 bases line up with TRBD1. The CDR3 extends over 12 amino acids. With 1 base clipped from V and 10 bases from J, the junction kept 4 bases outside the gene matches. Germline V gene lookup returns CDR1 KGHSH and CDR2 LQKENI. The CDR3 protein is CASSPQGQLQYF. CDR3 sequence (DNA): TGTGCCAGCTCACCACAGGGACAGCTACAGTACTTC.

The rearrangement uses TRBV20-1 and TRBJ2-3; maybe TRBD2 (5 bases). Germline lookup yields CDR1 DFQATT and CDR2 SNEGSKA (reference sequence). The CDR3 extends over 11 amino acids. V lost 5 bases and J 7 bases, leaving 10 bases between the germline ends. The CDR3 DNA sequence: TGCAGTGCTGTTACGGGGAATACGCAGTATTTT. Its translation is CSAVTGNTQYF.

The V and J genes are TRBV10-3 and TRBJ1-1, with TRBD1 matching over 8 bases. The trim removed 6 bases at V and 4 bases at J, leaving 7 bases unmatched. The germline V gene has CDR1 ENHRY and CDR2 SYGVKD. The CDR3 runs 14 residues. CDR3 residues: CAIRPQGASTEAFF. CDR3 nucleotides: TGTGCCATCAGACCTCAGGGGGCCTCCACTGAAGCTTTCTTT.

J is TRBJ2-7 and V is TRBV18, with a weak D call TRBD1 (6 bases). The CDR3 is 14 amino acids. Between the trimmed V and J ends, which lost 5 bases and 1 base, there was a span of 12 bases. Germline V gene sequence: CDR1 KGHSH, CDR2 LQKENI. The CDR3 region has the DNA TGTGCCAGCTCAACAGGGTATACGTCCTACGAGCAGTACTTC. Its protein is CASSTGYTSYEQYF.

The genes are TRBV6-5 and TRBJ1-1; D call uncertain. Germline V CDR1 and CDR2: MNHEY, SVGAGI. V was cut by 4 bases and J by 0 bases, with 12 bases left in between. This CDR3 spans 15 amino acids. CDR3: CASSSEVLMNTEAFF. The CDR3 DNA reads as TGTGCCAGCAGTTCCGAAGTACTCATGAACACTGAAGCTTTCTTT.

To note about this clone: Other nucleotide sequences in the sample specify the same CDR3. CDR3 loop: CASSPGGRTEAFF. CDR3 DNA sequence: TGTGCCAGCAGCCCAGGGGGGAGGACTGAAGCTTTCTTT. The chain employs TRBV9 and TRBJ1-1; TRBD1 agrees at 7 bases. Germline V lookup: CDR1 SGDLS, CDR2 YYNGEE. V lost 4 bases, J lost 5 bases, and 5 bases stayed unmatched. This CDR3 region has 13 residues.

The V gene is TRBV11-2, the J gene TRBJ2-7; D gene uncertain. The CDR3 length is 14 residues. Trimming pared 2 bases from V and 1 base from J, leaving 9 bases between. Germline-derived CDR1 and CDR2 are SGHAT and FQNNGV. CDR3 protein: CASSLSSLSYEQYF. The CDR3 DNA reads TGTGCCAGCAGCTTATCTTCGCTATCCTACGAGCAGTACTTC.

The chain uses TRBV9 and TRBJ1-2, with 7 bases that match TRBD1. Germline-derived CDR1 and CDR2 are SGDLS and YYNGEE. V gave up 0 bases and J gave up 7 bases; unmatched junction bases: 15. This CDR3 contains 17 residues. CDR3 amino acids: CASSVGPGTELGGGYTF. The CDR3 DNA sequence: TGTGCCAGCAGCGTAGGACCCGGGACAGAGCTAGGGGGTGGCTACACCTTC.

The rearrangement uses TRBV6-8 and TRBJ1-5, with 8 bases identical to TRBD1. V lost 5 bases and J lost 2; bases outside the gene matches: 5. The CDR3 sequence is 15 residues long. Germline CDR1 is MNHGY and CDR2 is SAAAGT. CDR3 nucleotides: TGTGCCAGCAGTACAGGGGGTGAGGGCAATCAGCCCCAGCATTTT. It codes for CASSTGGEGNQPQHF.

The chain is built from TRBV6-5 and TRBJ1-1; D remains unclear. Trimming took off 7 bases at V and 0 bases at J, with 15 bases between the two ends. This CDR3 comprises 15 residues. Germline V CDR1 and CDR2: MNHEY, SVGAGI. CDR3 sequence: CASTPPTILNTEAFF. The CDR3 nucleotides are TGTGCCAGCACTCCACCGACCATATTGAACACTGAAGCTTTCTTT.

The J gene is TRBJ2-7, the V gene TRBV28; 10 bases align to TRBD1. The CDR3 is 13 amino acids. CDR1 and CDR2 from the germline V gene are MDHEN and SYDVKM. Germline trimming cut 3 bases from V and 6 bases from J; bases unmatched to any gene: 2. CDR3 loop: CASSLGTGAEQYF. The DNA for the CDR3 is TGTGCCAGCAGTTTGGGGACAGGGGCCGAGCAGTACTTC.